These T cell receptor beta chains were read from a single sample in a study of OX40 agonist ivuxolimab in advanced cancers. Profiling relied on immunoSEQ multiplex PCR, and the TCRdb table lists in-frame clones only, not all of them. The sample lists roughly 75,000 clones, roughly nine tenths occurring once. Sequenced here: CD4+ or CD8+ T cells sorted from blood, sampled in a trial of the OX40 agonist ivuxolimab. The receptors were sampled from an adult with an advanced solid tumor such as melanoma, head and neck, liver or kidney cancer. Each CDR3 is given with its conserved first and last residue. D genes are given only for firm matches. Clone size is shown for a subset of rows, as once, few, many or a class of expanded clone.

v_gene: TRBV27; j_gene: TRBJ2-1; d_gene: .; abundance: .; CDR3aa: CASSPNYNEQFF; CDR3nt: TGTGCCAGCAGTCCGAACTACAATGAGCAGTTCTTC
v_gene: TRBV21-1; j_gene: TRBJ2-5; d_gene: .; abundance: .; CDR3aa: CASIAWDGQETQYF; CDR3nt: TGTGCCAGCATTGCTTGGGACGGACAAGAGACCCAGTACTTC
v_gene: TRBV28; j_gene: TRBJ2-7; d_gene: .; abundance: .; CDR3aa: CASSLSPRLLAYEQYF; CDR3nt: TGTGCCAGCAGTTTAAGCCCCAGATTGCTAGCCTACGAGCAGTACTTC
v_gene: TRBV25-1; j_gene: TRBJ2-1; d_gene: .; abundance: .; CDR3aa: CASSGYGVSYNEQFF; CDR3nt: TGTGCCAGCAGTGGATACGGTGTTTCCTACAATGAGCAGTTCTTC
v_gene: TRBV6-1; j_gene: TRBJ2-3; d_gene: TRBD1; abundance: .; CDR3aa: CASSGTEITGADTQYF; CDR3nt: TGTGCCAGCAGTGGGACTGAGATAACAGGGGCAGATACGCAGTATTTT
v_gene: TRBV15; j_gene: TRBJ2-2; d_gene: .; abundance: .; CDR3aa: CATSTGGATGELFF; CDR3nt: TGTGCCACCAGCACCGGAGGGGCCACCGGGGAGCTGTTTTTT
v_gene: TRBV13; j_gene: TRBJ2-5; d_gene: .; abundance: .; CDR3aa: CASSLHGARQETQYF; CDR3nt: TGTGCCAGCAGCTTACATGGAGCTCGCCAAGAGACCCAGTACTTC
v_gene: TRBV6-6; j_gene: TRBJ2-1; d_gene: TRBD1; abundance: once; CDR3aa: CASILGQGVFGEQFF; CDR3nt: TGTGCCAGCATATTGGGACAGGGGGTCTTCGGGGAGCAGTTCTTC
v_gene: TRBV28; j_gene: TRBJ2-5; d_gene: .; abundance: few; CDR3aa: CASSLPGGNQETQYF; CDR3nt: TGTGCCAGCAGTTTACCAGGGGGGAACCAAGAGACCCAGTACTTC
v_gene: TRBV27; j_gene: TRBJ2-2; d_gene: TRBD1; abundance: .; CDR3aa: CASSPTPGQGANGELFF; CDR3nt: TGTGCCAGCAGTCCAACTCCGGGACAGGGGGCCAACGGGGAGCTGTTTTTT
v_gene: TRBV5-4; j_gene: TRBJ2-6; d_gene: .; abundance: .; CDR3aa: CASSFGTTGANVLTF; CDR3nt: TGTGCCAGCAGCTTCGGGACAACTGGGGCCAACGTCCTGACTTTC
v_gene: TRBV7-9; j_gene: TRBJ2-1; d_gene: TRBD2; abundance: .; CDR3aa: CASSLFSGTFYNEQFF; CDR3nt: TGTGCCAGCAGCTTATTTAGCGGGACCTTCTACAATGAGCAGTTCTTC
v_gene: TRBV28; j_gene: TRBJ2-7; d_gene: .; abundance: .; CDR3aa: CASSFLRLDRLAGAYEQYF; CDR3nt: TGTGCCAGCAGTTTTTTGCGACTCGACAGACTAGCAGGGGCCTACGAGCAGTACTTC
v_gene: TRBV27; j_gene: TRBJ1-4; d_gene: .; abundance: .; CDR3aa: CASSTGTVNEKLFF; CDR3nt: TGTGCCAGCAGCACAGGGACGGTTAATGAAAAACTGTTTTTT
v_gene: TRBV11-3; j_gene: TRBJ1-2; d_gene: .; abundance: .; CDR3aa: CASSLGRQAAGGAGYTF; CDR3nt: TGTGCCAGCAGCTTAGGGAGACAGGCCGCCGGGGGAGCTGGCTACACCTTC
v_gene: TRBV7-8; j_gene: TRBJ2-7; d_gene: TRBD2; abundance: .; CDR3aa: CASSLMPASGVYEQYF; CDR3nt: TGTGCCAGCAGCTTAATGCCGGCTAGCGGGGTTTACGAGCAGTACTTC
v_gene: TRBV27; j_gene: TRBJ2-7; d_gene: TRBD2; abundance: once; CDR3aa: CASSSASGRTYEQYF; CDR3nt: TGTGCCAGCAGTTCGGCTAGCGGGAGGACTTACGAGCAGTACTTC
v_gene: TRBV27; j_gene: TRBJ2-2; d_gene: TRBD2; abundance: .; CDR3aa: CASSQLGTSYDGELFF; CDR3nt: TGTGCCAGCAGTCAACTCGGGACTAGCTATGACGGGGAGCTGTTTTTT
v_gene: TRBV9; j_gene: TRBJ2-7; d_gene: TRBD2; abundance: once; CDR3aa: CASSVVAGGSLGEQYF; CDR3nt: TGTGCCAGCAGCGTAGTAGCGGGAGGGTCCCTCGGGGAGCAGTACTTC
v_gene: TRBV29-1; j_gene: TRBJ2-7; d_gene: .; abundance: .; CDR3aa: CSVVSRVTLLYEQYF; CDR3nt: TGCAGCGTTGTCTCCAGGGTGACATTGCTCTACGAGCAGTACTTC
v_gene: TRBV19; j_gene: TRBJ2-3; d_gene: TRBD2; abundance: once; CDR3aa: CASSIDGLVRDTQYF; CDR3nt: TGTGCCAGTAGTATTGACGGACTAGTACGCGATACGCAGTATTTT
v_gene: TRBV27; j_gene: TRBJ2-7; d_gene: TRBD2; abundance: .; CDR3aa: CASSPGTSGNKQYF; CDR3nt: TGTGCCAGCAGTCCCGGGACTAGCGGGAACAAGCAGTACTTC
v_gene: TRBV19; j_gene: TRBJ2-7; d_gene: TRBD1; abundance: .; CDR3aa: CASSWDSGYEQYF; CDR3nt: TGTGCCAGTAGTTGGGACAGCGGCTACGAGCAGTACTTC
v_gene: TRBV9; j_gene: TRBJ2-3; d_gene: .; abundance: .; CDR3aa: CASSVEVGTDTQYF; CDR3nt: TGTGCCAGCAGCGTTGAGGTCGGCACAGATACGCAGTATTTT
v_gene: TRBV5-6; j_gene: TRBJ2-1; d_gene: .; abundance: .; CDR3aa: CASSPARVLAVSSYNEQFF; CDR3nt: TGTGCCAGCAGCCCCGCTAGAGTTCTGGCGGTAAGCTCCTACAATGAGCAGTTCTTC
v_gene: TRBV5-1; j_gene: TRBJ2-5; d_gene: .; abundance: .; CDR3aa: CASSTPYQETQYF; CDR3nt: TGCGCCAGCTCGACACCGTACCAAGAGACCCAGTACTTC
v_gene: TRBV2; j_gene: TRBJ2-4; d_gene: .; abundance: .; CDR3aa: CASSRNLDRVADIQYF; CDR3nt: TGTGCCAGCAGTCGAAACTTAGACAGGGTAGCGGACATTCAGTACTTC
v_gene: TRBV6-5; j_gene: TRBJ1-5; d_gene: .; abundance: .; CDR3aa: CASRQGGQPQHF; CDR3nt: TGTGCCAGCAGACAGGGAGGTCAGCCCCAGCATTTT
v_gene: TRBV11-2; j_gene: TRBJ1-2; d_gene: .; abundance: .; CDR3aa: CASSPRGLYGYTF; CDR3nt: TGTGCCAGCAGCCCCAGGGGTCTCTATGGCTACACCTTC
v_gene: TRBV5-1; j_gene: TRBJ1-2; d_gene: .; abundance: once; CDR3aa: CASSLEQLDGYTF; CDR3nt: TGCGCCAGCAGCTTGGAACAGTTGGACGGCTACACCTTC
v_gene: TRBV6-5; j_gene: TRBJ2-7; d_gene: .; abundance: once; CDR3aa: CASRARGGGYEQYF; CDR3nt: TGTGCCAGCAGAGCTCGGGGAGGTGGCTACGAGCAGTACTTC
v_gene: TRBV7-6; j_gene: TRBJ2-7; d_gene: .; abundance: .; CDR3aa: CASSLQGAGTEQYF; CDR3nt: TGTGCCAGCAGCTTGCAGGGCGCAGGGACCGAGCAGTACTTC
v_gene: TRBV9; j_gene: TRBJ2-1; d_gene: .; abundance: .; CDR3aa: CASSPGDKLGDWTDNEQFF; CDR3nt: TGTGCCAGCAGTCCTGGGGACAAACTGGGGGACTGGACCGACAATGAGCAGTTCTTC
v_gene: TRBV9; j_gene: TRBJ2-5; d_gene: .; abundance: .; CDR3aa: CASSVVGRGKEETQYF; CDR3nt: TGTGCCAGCAGCGTAGTTGGTCGTGGCAAGGAAGAGACCCAGTACTTC
v_gene: TRBV6-6; j_gene: TRBJ2-7; d_gene: TRBD1; abundance: .; CDR3aa: CASSYLGTEFYEQYF; CDR3nt: TGTGCCAGCAGTTACTTGGGGACAGAATTTTACGAGCAGTACTTC
v_gene: TRBV6-1; j_gene: TRBJ1-5; d_gene: .; abundance: .; CDR3aa: CASSEEGYSNQPQHF; CDR3nt: TGTGCCAGCAGTGAAGAAGGGTATAGCAATCAGCCCCAGCATTTT
v_gene: TRBV7-9; j_gene: TRBJ2-3; d_gene: TRBD2; abundance: .; CDR3aa: CASLGLAGGMSTDTQYF; CDR3nt: TGTGCCAGCTTGGGACTAGCGGGAGGGATGAGCACAGATACGCAGTATTTT
v_gene: TRBV28; j_gene: TRBJ2-7; d_gene: .; abundance: .; CDR3aa: CASSYGRPPGSKYF; CDR3nt: TGTGCCAGCAGTTACGGCCGGCCCCCCGGAAGTAAGTACTTC
v_gene: TRBV11-1; j_gene: TRBJ1-1; d_gene: .; abundance: .; CDR3aa: CASTRIGVTEAFF; CDR3nt: TGTGCCAGCACCAGAATCGGGGTCACTGAAGCTTTCTTT
v_gene: TRBV11-3; j_gene: TRBJ1-1; d_gene: .; abundance: .; CDR3aa: CASSPMGTEAFF; CDR3nt: TGTGCCAGCAGCCCTATGGGCACTGAAGCTTTCTTT
v_gene: TRBV27; j_gene: TRBJ1-5; d_gene: .; abundance: few; CDR3aa: CASSFGGRSEPQHF; CDR3nt: TGTGCCAGCAGTTTTGGAGGACGAAGTGAGCCCCAGCATTTT
v_gene: TRBV19; j_gene: TRBJ2-3; d_gene: TRBD2; abundance: .; CDR3aa: CASSIGSGAPGTQYF; CDR3nt: TGTGCCAGTAGTATAGGTAGCGGGGCCCCTGGTACGCAGTATTTT
v_gene: TRBV5-5; j_gene: TRBJ2-5; d_gene: .; abundance: .; CDR3aa: CASSRRSGQETQYF; CDR3nt: TGTGCCAGCAGCCGCAGGTCGGGACAAGAGACCCAGTACTTC
v_gene: TRBV27; j_gene: TRBJ2-1; d_gene: TRBD2; abundance: .; CDR3aa: CASSRTSGNNEQFF; CDR3nt: TGTGCCAGCAGTCGGACTAGCGGTAACAATGAGCAGTTCTTC
v_gene: TRBV2; j_gene: TRBJ2-7; d_gene: TRBD2; abundance: .; CDR3aa: CASSGGRPSYEQYF; CDR3nt: TGTGCCAGCAGTGGCGGGAGGCCCTCCTACGAGCAGTACTTC